Following are 4 T cell receptor beta chains from one sample sequenced in a study of OX40 agonist ivuxolimab in advanced cancers. Clones were sequenced by immunoSEQ multiplex PCR, and TCRdb holds only the in-frame ones, with some missing. The sample holds about 69,000 clones, over 60% seen once. The sequences come from CD4+ or CD8+ T cells sorted from blood, collected in a trial of the OX40 agonist ivuxolimab. Receptors originate from an adult with an advanced solid tumor such as melanoma, head and neck, liver or kidney cancer.

This clone occurred a few times. The CDR3 nucleotides are TGTGCCAGCCAAAGACAGGGACCACAGCCCCAGCATTTT. Translation: CASQRQGPQPQHF. This chain uses TRBV6-1 with TRBJ1-5, with TRBD1 matching 7 bases. The CDR3 is 13 amino acids. Unmatched junction bases numbered 8, after V lost 8 bases and J lost 7 bases. CDR1 is MNHNS and CDR2 is SASEGT in the germline V gene.

This chain uses TRBV28 with TRBJ2-2, with 8 bases aligning to TRBD2. V lost 6 bases and J lost 5; bases outside the gene matches: 8. The CDR3 spans 15 residues. Germline assignment: CDR1 MDHEN and CDR2 SYDVKM. The DNA of the CDR3 is TGTGCCAGCAGCCCAAGCGGGAGTAGGACCGGGGAGCTGTTTTTT. As protein: CASSPSGSRTGELFF.

The chain combines TRBV6-5 with TRBJ1-4; unclear D gene. There are 15 residues in the CDR3. The ends were cut back, 11 bases at V and 3 bases at J, with 19 bases in the middle. The germline gives CDR1 MNHEY, CDR2 SVGAGI. CDR3 in DNA: TGTGCCCCCCCCCGCCACCGGGCCTCTAATGAAAAACTGTTTTTT. Translated: CAPPRHRASNEKLFF.

The CDR3 protein is CASSQIRRGTYNEQFF. The CDR3 DNA follows: TGCGCCAGCAGCCAAATCCGGCGGGGGACGTACAATGAGCAGTTCTTC. The rearrangement links TRBV4-1 to TRBJ2-1; 7 nucleotides line up with TRBD2. The CDR3 runs 16 residues. Germline loops: CDR1 MGHRA, CDR2 YSYEKL. Losses at the gene ends were 2 bases for V and 4 bases for J; bases not matched to a gene: 8.